The clone carrying this T cell receptor beta chain turned up a few times. Germline CDR1 is DFQATT and CDR2 is SNEGSKA (reference sequence). The germline V and J ends were trimmed by 3 bases and 6 bases, with 18 bases remaining between them. The CDR3 loop spans 15 amino acids. The data originate from a study of human T cells and chemical hapten exposure. Across the whole study: The sensitizing agent was 2% DPC, placed on about 2 cm by about 2 cm of upper inner arm skin. Upper-back patch tests with 0.01% DPC were read at 6 days.

Time point given: patch test 1, 2 weeks after DPC sensitization. This sample's treatment: therapeutic diphenylcyclopropenone sensitization with weekly scalp DPC. TCRdb re-analysed the RACE reads in MiXCR, keeping a single row per CDR3 protein. The sample lists 100,000 to 150,000 distinct CDR3 sequences; roughly 13% were seen once. The chain links TRBV20-1 to TRBJ2-1; TRBD2 is a possible D gene (5 bases). The sequences come from whole blood, collected in connection with sensitization to the hapten diphenylcyclopropenone (DPC). The receptor's source is a man younger than 35 with alopecia areata. Some clones in this sample may be carry-over from other donors' samples. The CDR3 DNA reads TGCAGTGCTAGGGTTCCCACTAGTTTACGCAATGAGCAGTTCTTC. As protein: CSARVPTSLRNEQFF.